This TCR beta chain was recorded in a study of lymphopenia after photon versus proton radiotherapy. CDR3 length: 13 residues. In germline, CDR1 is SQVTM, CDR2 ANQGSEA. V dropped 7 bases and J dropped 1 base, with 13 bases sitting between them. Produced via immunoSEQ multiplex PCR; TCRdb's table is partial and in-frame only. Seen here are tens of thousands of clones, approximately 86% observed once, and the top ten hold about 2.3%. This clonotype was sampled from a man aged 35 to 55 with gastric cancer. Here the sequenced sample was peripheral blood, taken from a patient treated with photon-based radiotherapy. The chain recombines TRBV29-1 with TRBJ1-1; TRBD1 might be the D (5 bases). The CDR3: CSGRTGGNTEAFF. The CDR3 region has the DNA TGCAGCGGCCGAACGGGGGGGAACACTGAAGCTTTCTTT.